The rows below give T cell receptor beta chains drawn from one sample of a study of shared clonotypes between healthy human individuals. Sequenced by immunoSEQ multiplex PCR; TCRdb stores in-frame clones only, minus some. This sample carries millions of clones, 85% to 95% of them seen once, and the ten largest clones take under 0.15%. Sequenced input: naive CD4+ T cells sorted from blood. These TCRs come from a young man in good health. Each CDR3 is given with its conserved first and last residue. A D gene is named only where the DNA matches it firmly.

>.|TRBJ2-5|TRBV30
CAWSSLQETQYF
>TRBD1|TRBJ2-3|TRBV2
CASRQGGGTDTQYF
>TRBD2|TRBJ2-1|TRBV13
CASSLLAGKLLSYNEQFF
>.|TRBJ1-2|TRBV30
CAWSAGANYGYTF
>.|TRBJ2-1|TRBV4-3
CASSQDLVTGEQFF
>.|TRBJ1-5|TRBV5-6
CASSSDRSNQPQHF
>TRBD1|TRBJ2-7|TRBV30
CAWSRQGAEQYF
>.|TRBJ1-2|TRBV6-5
CASSYWEGTAYGYTF
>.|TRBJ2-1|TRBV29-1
CSVETRTNEQFF
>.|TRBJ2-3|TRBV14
CASSHSSLGGASDTQYF
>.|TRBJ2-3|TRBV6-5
CASSQGPSPTDTQYF
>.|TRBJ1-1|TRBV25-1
CASTRGTEAFF
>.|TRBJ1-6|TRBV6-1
CASSDRVYNSPLHF
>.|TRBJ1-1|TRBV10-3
CAITTTLNTEAFF
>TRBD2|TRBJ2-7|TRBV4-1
CASSQDGTRAYEQYF
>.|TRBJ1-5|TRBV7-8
CASSSGQPNQPQHF
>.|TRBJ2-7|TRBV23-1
CAIVYEQYF
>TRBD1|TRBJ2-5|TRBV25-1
CASSEPGQGKETQYF
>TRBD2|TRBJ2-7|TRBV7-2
CASSPGVAGGYEQYF
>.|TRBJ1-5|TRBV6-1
CASTLDGSPNQPQHF
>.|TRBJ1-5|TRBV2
CASSLEAGRHQPQHF
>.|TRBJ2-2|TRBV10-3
CAIKVDAGGELFF
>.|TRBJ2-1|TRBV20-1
CSASSIEQFF
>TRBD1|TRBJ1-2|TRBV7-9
CASSTPGTGGDYGYTF
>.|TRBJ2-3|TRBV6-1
CASSEKSSPGPTDTQYF
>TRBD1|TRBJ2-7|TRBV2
CATRTGGGDSYEQYF
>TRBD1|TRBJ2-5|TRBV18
CASSPTGAPSETQYF
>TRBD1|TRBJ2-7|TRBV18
CASSPQTGGYYEQYF
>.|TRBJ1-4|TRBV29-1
CSVVTRGDEKLFF
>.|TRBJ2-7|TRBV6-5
CASSYARQGSYEQYF
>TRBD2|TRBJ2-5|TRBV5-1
CASSLAGGQTQYF
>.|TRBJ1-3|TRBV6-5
CASSTYKSSGNTIYF
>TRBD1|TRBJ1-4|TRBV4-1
CASSQTPGQGQEKLFF
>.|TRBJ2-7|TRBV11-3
CASSRYNDEQYF
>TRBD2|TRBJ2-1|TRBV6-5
CASSRAGTYNEQFF
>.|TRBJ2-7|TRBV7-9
CASSPDVDYEQYF
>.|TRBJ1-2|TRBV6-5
CATTRDPANYGYTF
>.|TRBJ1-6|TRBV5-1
CASSATEGNSPLHF
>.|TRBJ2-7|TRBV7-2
CASSLDVSNPYEQYF
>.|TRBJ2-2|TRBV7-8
CASSLGVTNTGELFF
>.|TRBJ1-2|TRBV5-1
CASSSASGNTGGYTF
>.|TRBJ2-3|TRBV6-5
CASSGGRGTDTQYF
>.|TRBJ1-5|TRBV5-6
CASSLLQGNNQPQHF
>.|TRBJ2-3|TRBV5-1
CASSVAAAVRTDTQYF
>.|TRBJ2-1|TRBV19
CASNVEGEQFF
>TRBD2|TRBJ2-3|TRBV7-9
CASSLVSGRAGDTQYF
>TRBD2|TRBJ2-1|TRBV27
CASSLFGGSSYNEQFF
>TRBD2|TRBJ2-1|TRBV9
CASSPWASGKKGGEQFF
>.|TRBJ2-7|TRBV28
CASSQSYEQYF
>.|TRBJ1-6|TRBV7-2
CASSVGQSGASPLHF